These T cell receptor beta chains were read from a single sample in a study of blood T cell repertoires in COVID-19. Libraries were prepared by immunoSEQ multiplex PCR; TCRdb keeps only in-frame clonotypes and omits some of them. The table has about 210,000 clones, 83% seen once. The sequencing sample was made of peripheral blood. Every receptor here comes from a woman between 40 and 50 years old with active or convalescent COVID-19. The CDR3 runs from the conserved cysteine through the conserved F or W. Fields, in order: V gene, D gene, clone size, J gene, CDR3 DNA, CDR3 protein. A D gene is named only where the DNA matches it firmly. The listing skips clone size in some rows; elsewhere it reads once, few, many or a size class.

v_gene: TRBV29-1
d_gene: TRBD1
abundance: .
j_gene: TRBJ1-6
CDR3nt: TGCAGCGTGCGACAGGGCCATAATTCACCCCTCCACTTT
CDR3aa: CSVRQGHNSPLHF

v_gene: TRBV7-2
d_gene: TRBD1
abundance: .
j_gene: TRBJ2-7
CDR3nt: TGTGCCAGCAGCTTAGACAGGGGAGAGCAGTACTTC
CDR3aa: CASSLDRGEQYF

v_gene: TRBV19
d_gene: TRBD1
abundance: .
j_gene: TRBJ1-3
CDR3nt: TGTGCCACCTGGGACAGCTCTGGAAACACCATATATTTT
CDR3aa: CATWDSSGNTIYF

v_gene: TRBV5-8
d_gene: .
abundance: .
j_gene: TRBJ1-1
CDR3nt: TGTGCCAGCAAAACCAGGGGGAACACTGAAGCTTTCTTT
CDR3aa: CASKTRGNTEAFF

v_gene: TRBV9
d_gene: .
abundance: .
j_gene: TRBJ2-5
CDR3nt: TGTGCCAGCAGCGTAGGTGGACAGTTCCAAGAGACCCAGTACTTC
CDR3aa: CASSVGGQFQETQYF

v_gene: TRBV10-1
d_gene: TRBD2
abundance: .
j_gene: TRBJ2-7
CDR3nt: TGCGCCAGCAGTGAGTCGCGGGGGTACGAGCAGTACTTC
CDR3aa: CASSESRGYEQYF

v_gene: TRBV9
d_gene: TRBD2
abundance: .
j_gene: TRBJ2-1
CDR3nt: TGTGCCAGCAGCGTTGGACTAGCGGGAGCATACAATGAGCAGTTCTTC
CDR3aa: CASSVGLAGAYNEQFF

v_gene: TRBV7-7
d_gene: TRBD1
abundance: few
j_gene: TRBJ2-2
CDR3nt: TGTGCTAGCAGCTCCGGGACAGGGAGTGGCGGGGAGCTGTTTTTT
CDR3aa: CASSSGTGSGGELFF

v_gene: TRBV4-1
d_gene: .
abundance: once
j_gene: TRBJ2-7
CDR3nt: TGCGCCAGCAGCTCTACAGGGAATCGCTACGAGCAGTACTTC
CDR3aa: CASSSTGNRYEQYF

v_gene: TRBV11-1
d_gene: .
abundance: .
j_gene: TRBJ1-6
CDR3nt: TGTGCCAGCAGCTCTGCAGGGTATAATTCACCCCTCCACTTT
CDR3aa: CASSSAGYNSPLHF

v_gene: TRBV2
d_gene: TRBD1
abundance: .
j_gene: TRBJ1-2
CDR3nt: TGTGCCAGCAGGACAGGGTTAGATGGCTACACCTTC
CDR3aa: CASRTGLDGYTF

v_gene: TRBV12-2
d_gene: .
abundance: .
j_gene: TRBJ1-6
CDR3nt: TGTGCAAGTCGCCCCAGAGGTGGGGACAGGGGGCGGTCCTATAATTCACCCCTCCACTTT
CDR3aa: CASRPRGGDRGRSYNSPLHF

v_gene: TRBV24-1
d_gene: .
abundance: once
j_gene: TRBJ2-3
CDR3nt: TGTGCCACCAGTGATCCATCCTGGGGAGGAGCGACAGATACGCAGTATTTT
CDR3aa: CATSDPSWGGATDTQYF

v_gene: TRBV2
d_gene: .
abundance: .
j_gene: TRBJ2-7
CDR3nt: TGTGCCAGCAGTGCTTTGGGGCTCCGATTTGGCGAGCAGTACTTC
CDR3aa: CASSALGLRFGEQYF

v_gene: TRBV30
d_gene: TRBD1
abundance: few
j_gene: TRBJ2-3
CDR3nt: TGTGCCTGCTTCGGACAGGGTGGTGGAGATACGCAGTATTTT
CDR3aa: CACFGQGGGDTQYF

v_gene: TRBV6-5
d_gene: .
abundance: .
j_gene: TRBJ1-2
CDR3nt: TGTGCCAGCAGTTACTCAATCCGGGGAAACTATGGCTACACCTTC
CDR3aa: CASSYSIRGNYGYTF

v_gene: TRBV6-4
d_gene: .
abundance: .
j_gene: TRBJ2-1
CDR3nt: TGTGCCAGCAGTGATGACACAAGCTCCTACAATGAGCAGTTCTTC
CDR3aa: CASSDDTSSYNEQFF

v_gene: TRBV3-1/TRBV3-2
d_gene: TRBD2
abundance: .
j_gene: TRBJ2-5
CDR3nt: TGTGCCAGCAGCCCCATCAAAGGCGGGGGACACCAAGAGACCCAGTACTTC
CDR3aa: CASSPIKGGGHQETQYF

v_gene: TRBV18
d_gene: TRBD1
abundance: .
j_gene: TRBJ2-3
CDR3nt: TGTGCCAGCTCACAAGGACAGGGGTTGAATACGCAGTATTTT
CDR3aa: CASSQGQGLNTQYF

v_gene: TRBV6-5
d_gene: .
abundance: .
j_gene: TRBJ1-5
CDR3nt: TGTGCCAGCAGGTCGGCAGGTTATAGCAATCAGCCCCAGCATTTT
CDR3aa: CASRSAGYSNQPQHF

v_gene: TRBV24-1
d_gene: .
abundance: .
j_gene: TRBJ2-2
CDR3nt: TGTGCCACCAGCGATACAGGGTTTCGAACCGGGGAGCTGTTTTTT
CDR3aa: CATSDTGFRTGELFF

v_gene: TRBV24-1
d_gene: .
abundance: .
j_gene: TRBJ1-4
CDR3nt: TGTGCCACCAGCCCGAGACGGGCAACTAATGAAAAACTGTTTTTT
CDR3aa: CATSPRRATNEKLFF

v_gene: TRBV2
d_gene: TRBD1
abundance: .
j_gene: TRBJ1-2
CDR3nt: TGTGCCAGCACAGCCCAGGGGGCGTTAGGCTACACCTTC
CDR3aa: CASTAQGALGYTF

v_gene: TRBV9
d_gene: TRBD2
abundance: .
j_gene: TRBJ2-3
CDR3nt: TGTGCCGCTCGGGGGCAGCGGGGGCTTTCTAGCACAGATACGCAGTATTTT
CDR3aa: CAARGQRGLSSTDTQYF

v_gene: TRBV9
d_gene: .
abundance: few
j_gene: TRBJ1-3
CDR3nt: TGTGCCAGCAGCGGGGGCCTGAGTCCCCTCTCTGGAAACACCATATATTTT
CDR3aa: CASSGGLSPLSGNTIYF

v_gene: TRBV4-3
d_gene: .
abundance: .
j_gene: TRBJ1-1
CDR3nt: TGCGCCAGCAGCCAAGATTCGGGGGACACTGAAGCTTTCTTT
CDR3aa: CASSQDSGDTEAFF

v_gene: TRBV10-2
d_gene: .
abundance: .
j_gene: TRBJ1-2
CDR3nt: TGCGCCAGCAGCGAAACAGGGCCCAACTATGGCTACACCTTC
CDR3aa: CASSETGPNYGYTF

v_gene: TRBV5-6
d_gene: .
abundance: once
j_gene: TRBJ2-3
CDR3nt: TGTGCCAGCAGCTTGGCCGGCACAGATACGCAGTATTTT
CDR3aa: CASSLAGTDTQYF

v_gene: TRBV2
d_gene: .
abundance: .
j_gene: TRBJ1-2
CDR3nt: TGTGCCAGCAGTGAGCGAGGGGGGGTGTATGGCTACACCTTC
CDR3aa: CASSERGGVYGYTF